Each of the 12 T cell receptor beta chains below was sequenced from the same sample in a study of blood T cell repertoires in COVID-19. Clones were read by immunoSEQ multiplex PCR, and TCRdb kept only the in-frame ones, dropping some. The sample holds roughly 76,000 clones, around 89% seen once. Specimen: peripheral blood. These receptors all come from a man between 65 and 85 years old with active or convalescent COVID-19.

The chain carries TRBV28 and TRBJ2-7; TRBD2 agrees at 9 bases. The V gene end was trimmed by 2 bases and the J gene end by 3 bases; junction bases not matched to a gene: 8. The CDR3 is 16 amino acids. The germline gives CDR1 MDHEN, CDR2 SYDVKM. The CDR3 DNA follows: TGTGCCAGCAGTTTACTTGGGACAGCGGGGGGCTACGAGCAGTACTTC. Protein: CASSLLGTAGGYEQYF.

Only one count was recorded for this clone. The chain employs TRBV27 and TRBJ2-7, with 7 bases identical to TRBD2. The CDR3 runs 16 residues. Germline values: CDR1 MNHEY, CDR2 SMNVEV (reference sequence). The junction had 12 bases not matched to a gene; V was cut back by 5 bases and J by 2 bases. CDR3 coding DNA: TGTGCCAGCAGTCGCCGGACGGGACTAACTACCTACGAGCAGTACTTC. Amino acid sequence: CASSRRTGLTTYEQYF.

J is TRBJ1-1 and V is TRBV6-4; D uncertain. The length of the CDR3 is 13 residues. Germline V gene sequence: CDR1 MRHNA, CDR2 SNTAGT. V was pared by 7 bases and J by 0 bases, with 9 bases between. This chain's CDR3 is CASTIVMNTEAFF. The CDR3 nucleotides are TGTGCCAGCACCATAGTCATGAACACTGAAGCTTTCTTT.

This clone was counted a single time. V and J are TRBV20-1 and TRBJ2-1, with D maybe TRBD1 (5 bases). V gave up 3 bases and J gave up 14 bases, with 17 bases separating them. The CDR3 totals 12 residues. Germline V lookup: CDR1 DFQATT, CDR2 SNEGSKA (reference sequence). The CDR3: CSASPQTDVEFF. As DNA, the CDR3 is TGCAGTGCTAGTCCCCAGACAGATGTGGAGTTCTTC.

The V gene is TRBV9, the J gene TRBJ1-3; D is unresolved. The CDR3 has 14 amino acids. Germline CDR1 SGDLS, CDR2 YYNGEE. With 4 bases removed from V and 0 bases from J, the gap between germline ends came to 8 bases. CDR3 sequence: CASSRRGSGNTIYF. The DNA for the CDR3 is TGTGCCAGCAGCCGAAGAGGCTCTGGAAACACCATATATTTT.

The chain carries TRBV19 and TRBJ1-5; no definite D call. The germline V and J ends were trimmed by 7 bases and 2 bases, with 12 bases remaining between them. This CDR3 comprises 14 residues. Germline V gene sequence: CDR1 LNHDA, CDR2 SQIVND (reference sequence). CDR3 loop: CASKSGQGNQPQHF. CDR3 DNA: TGTGCCAGTAAATCAGGCCAGGGCAATCAGCCCCAGCATTTT.

V gene TRBV7-2 combines with J gene TRBJ1-2; TRBD1 aligns across 10 bases. This CDR3 comprises 16 residues. Trimming cost V 4 bases and J 4 bases; bases outside gene matches: 9. Germline CDR1 is SGHTA and CDR2 is FQGNSA. CDR3 in DNA: TGTGCCAGCAGCTCGGCCGGGACAGGGGCAGCCTATGGCTACACCTTC. Protein: CASSSAGTGAAYGYTF.

The chain employs TRBV6-4 and TRBJ2-2, with D possibly being TRBD1 (7 bases). V shed 6 bases and J shed 3 bases, with 17 bases lying between them. Germline values: CDR1 MRHNA, CDR2 SNTAGT. The CDR3 is 16 residues long. The CDR3 sequence is CASRQEGASDTGELFF. The DNA for the CDR3 is TGTGCCAGCAGACAGGAGGGGGCCTCGGACACCGGGGAGCTGTTTTTT.

The chain combines TRBV28 with TRBJ1-2; 7 bases line up with TRBD1. This CDR3 is built from 15 residues. From germline, CDR1 is MDHEN and CDR2 SYDVKM. V was clipped by 5 bases and J by 0 bases; unmatched bases: 6. DNA of the CDR3: TGTGCCAGCAGTACCCCAGGGGGTGCTAACTATGGCTACACCTTC. Translated: CASSTPGGANYGYTF.

The chain carries TRBV30 and TRBJ2-5, with TRBD2 identical over 7 bases. Germline CDR1 and CDR2: GTSNPN and SVGIG (reference sequence). This CDR3 region has 16 residues. The J segment lost 3 bases and the V segment lost 0 bases, leaving 10 bases of the junction unmatched. CDR3 amino acids: CAWSVNSGGWEETQYF. For the CDR3, the DNA is TGTGCCTGGAGTGTAAACTCGGGAGGTTGGGAAGAGACCCAGTACTTC.

The V call is TRBV13, the J call TRBJ1-2; TRBD1 agrees at 11 bases. Trimming at V came to 3 bases and at J to 5 bases, leaving 2 bases not matched to a gene. Per germline, CDR1 PRHDT and CDR2 FYEKMQ (reference sequence). The CDR3 consists of 14 residues. The CDR3 DNA follows: TGTGCCAGCAGCTTCGGACAGGGGGCGTATGGCTACACCTTC. Encoded protein: CASSFGQGAYGYTF.

The J gene is TRBJ2-3, the V gene TRBV7-9; 7 positions agree with TRBD1. V shed 3 bases and J 1 base; nucleotides not matched to a gene: 7. Germline values: CDR1 SEHNR, CDR2 FQNEAQ (reference sequence). The CDR3 extends over 16 amino acids. CDR3 nucleotide sequence: TGTGCCAGCAGCTTCCAGGGGACAGCCGGCACAGATACGCAGTATTTT. It yields the protein CASSFQGTAGTDTQYF.